The clone carrying this T cell receptor beta chain was detected many times. Its antigen is as yet unknown. RNA transcripts served as the template for amplifying TCR beta CDR3 regions. Carried out on the TCR CDR3, a first-round RT-PCR used the HTBI primer set. TCRdb analysed the multiplex PCR reads with MiXCR anew, one entry per CDR3 protein. The repertoire holds more than 300,000 distinct CDR3 sequences, less than 20% seen once, with 40% in the top ten. Inclusion characteristics of ophthalmopathy patients comprised a Clinical Activity Score of at least 3, a NOSPECS grade of at least 4, and duration under 3 months. The study excluded patients with uncontrolled infection, other autoimmune disease, pregnancy or lactation. J was trimmed by 4 bases and V by 4 bases; bases with no gene match: 5. The germline gives CDR1 SQVTM, CDR2 ANQGSEA. The CDR3 is made up of 13 amino acids. The data belong to a study of T cells in Graves' hyperthyroidism and ophthalmopathy.

Overall study results and limits: Ophthalmopathy was distinguished from stable hyperthyroidism by 13 V-J signatures.

The rearrangement links TRBV29-1 to TRBJ1-1; 8 nucleotides agree with TRBD1. Sequencing was done on a sample of blood. The clonotype was recovered from a man aged 18 to 29 with Graves' ophthalmopathy. Here the CDR3 DNA reads TGCAGCGTTGTACTCACAGGGGGCACTGAAGCTTTCTTT. Translating it yields CSVVLTGGTEAFF.